The clone carrying this T cell receptor (beta chain) was recorded many times. Its matching antigen is unknown. Unique molecular identifiers were incorporated into the prepared TCRbeta library. MiXCR was run by TCRdb on the PCR reads, yielding one entry per CDR3 protein. The profile shows approximately 110,000 distinct CDR3 sequences, around 23% of them singletons. The sample comes from a study of T-cell reconstitution after alpha-beta-depleted transplantation in children. Whole-study results and caveats: From surviving recipient T cells and thymic progenitors came the high day-60 TCRbeta diversity observed in some patients. Newly generated T cells supplied most T-cell counts and diversity one year post-transplant. Reportedly, alpha-beta T cells present about two months post-transplant originated from several hundred expanded clones of graft origin.

The material was PBMCs, mostly from graft donor cells, obtained 180 days after TCRalphabeta/CD19-depleted stem cell transplant. The sequence came from a male patient between 2 and 10 years old who had a stem cell transplant for chronic granulomatous disease, so the T cells may come from the graft donor.

For the CDR3, the DNA is TGTGCCACCAGTGAAGCAGACAGGTTTGGGGCAGATACGCAGTATTTT. The encoded protein is CATSEADRFGADTQYF. This rearrangement joins TRBV24-1 to TRBJ2-3; maybe TRBD1 (6 bases). This CDR3 has 16 amino acids. Germline V lookup: CDR1 KGHDR, CDR2 SFDVKD. Trimming took 4 bases from V and 4 from J, leaving 17 bases between them.